This T cell receptor beta chain is from a study of shared clonotypes between healthy human individuals. Overall study results and limits: The study generally estimated greater richness for naive than memory subsets.

In regard to this clone: Its antigen is not identified.

TCRdb's copy holds only in-frame clones and misses some; the assay was immunoSEQ multiplex PCR. This sample yields about 1,500,000 clones, of which more than 95% are seen a single time; over 1% belongs to the top ten. This receptor was identified in a man aged 25 to 40 in good health. Sequenced: naive CD4+ T cells sorted from blood. Subset in this sample: CD45RA+ positively selected.

In DNA, the CDR3 is TGTGCCAGCAGTTTATCCAGGCAGCCCCAGCATTTT. Translating gives CASSLSRQPQHF. The gene calls are TRBV27 and TRBJ1-5; no reliable D call. Germline CDR1 is MNHEY and CDR2 is SMNVEV (reference sequence). V lost 0 bases and J lost 7, with 4 bases in between. This CDR3 has 12 amino acids.